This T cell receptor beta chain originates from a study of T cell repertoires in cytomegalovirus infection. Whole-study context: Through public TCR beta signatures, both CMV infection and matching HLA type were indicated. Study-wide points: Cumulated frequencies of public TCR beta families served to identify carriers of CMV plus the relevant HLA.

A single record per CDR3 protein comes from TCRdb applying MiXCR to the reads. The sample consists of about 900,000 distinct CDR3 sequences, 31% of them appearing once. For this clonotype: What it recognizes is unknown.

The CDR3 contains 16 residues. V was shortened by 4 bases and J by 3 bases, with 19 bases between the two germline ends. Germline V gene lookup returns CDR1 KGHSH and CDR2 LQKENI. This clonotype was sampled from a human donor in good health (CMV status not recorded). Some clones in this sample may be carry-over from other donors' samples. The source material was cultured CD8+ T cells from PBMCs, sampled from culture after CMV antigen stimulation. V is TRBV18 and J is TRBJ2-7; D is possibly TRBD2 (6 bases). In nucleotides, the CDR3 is TGTGCCAGCTCACTCGATGGGACTTCTTCCTTCTACGAGCAGTACGTC. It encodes CASSLDGTSSFYEQYV.